This section outlines one TCR beta chain sequence together with its context. The record originates from a study of human T cells and chemical hapten exposure. Time point given: patch test 1, 2 weeks after DPC sensitization. Treatment denoted: therapeutic diphenylcyclopropenone sensitization with weekly scalp DPC. V gave up 6 bases and J gave up 0 bases; unmatched junction bases: 8. Germline values: CDR1 MNHEY, CDR2 SMNVEV (reference sequence). The CDR3 sequence is 15 residues long. TCRdb fed the RACE reads into MiXCR, producing one record per CDR3 protein. The sample lists roughly 200,000 distinct CDR3 sequences, around 20% occurring once.

The sequencing here drew on whole blood, taken in connection with sensitization to the hapten diphenylcyclopropenone (DPC). The V call is TRBV27, the J call TRBJ2-7; the match to TRBD2 covers 7 bases. This TCR was sampled from a woman between 50 and 59 years old with alopecia areata. Some clones in this sample may be carry-over from other donors' samples. CDR3 residues: CASRRGGPGSYEQYF. CDR3 DNA sequence: TGTGCCAGCAGGCGGGGAGGGCCGGGCTCCTACGAGCAGTACTTC.